These 5 T cell receptor beta chains were sequenced from one sample in a study of CXCR3-negative and CXCR3-positive naive CD8 T cells. Study-wide results and limits: TRB CDR3s were more hydrophobic in CXCR3-positive than in CXCR3-negative naive cells.

These receptors have no known antigen. It was by 5' RACE with UMI labels that the TRB cDNA libraries were prepared. TCRdb re-called the 5' RACE reads and shows each CDR3 protein once, DNA omitted. In total, the table holds around 80,000 distinct CDR3 sequences. Source material: naive CXCR3+ CD8+ T cells from blood. Subset specified: CD45RO-CCR7+CD27+CD95- naive CD8+ T cells expressing CXCR3 (TNR3+). Source of these receptors: a human donor in good health. Some clones in this sample may be carry-over from other donors' samples.

CDR3 sequence reads: CASSLEAEETQYF. This rearrangement joins TRBV7-9 to TRBJ2-5. The CDR3 runs to 13 residues. The germline V gene has CDR1 SEHNR and CDR2 FQNEAQ (reference sequence).

The V call is TRBV4-2, the J call TRBJ2-6. CDR3 length equals 18 residues. Germline V gene data show CDR1 as LGHNA and CDR2 as YNFKEQ. The CDR3 is CASSQVVGVNAGANVLTF.

V usage is TRBV12-3 or TRBV12-4 and J usage is TRBJ2-3; the TCRdb D gene call, TRBD2, has no DNA to confirm it. The CDR3 spans 16 residues. CDR3: CASSLLAGGGADTQYF.

CDR3 residues: CASSLARTGYEQYF. The gene calls are TRBV7-9 and TRBJ2-7. The germline V gene encodes CDR1 SEHNR and CDR2 FQNEAQ (reference sequence). This CDR3 region has 14 residues.

The chain couples TRBV11-1 to TRBJ1-6; TCRdb's assignment of TRBD1 cannot be checked, as there is no DNA. The CDR3 totals 14 residues. Germline lookup yields CDR1 SGHAT and CDR2 FQDESV (reference sequence). CDR3 residues: CASSLAEGDSPLHF.